This T cell receptor beta chain came from a study of cytomegalovirus exposure and HLA in healthy donors. Overall study findings and caveats: In vitro testing confirmed a few CMV-associated chains as specific for CMV antigens. Investigators reported 164 TCR beta chains as tied to cytomegalovirus. A later analysis reportedly found fewer N-insertions in an Asian-associated ancestry cluster than the roughly 700-donor mean.

PCR used 60 Vbeta primers and 13 Jbeta primers. Profiling relied on immunoSEQ multiplex PCR, and the TCRdb table lists in-frame clones only, not all of them. The data contain some 25,000 clones, just under 80% of them singletons. Healthy bone marrow donors made up the donors. Per the germline V gene, CDR1 is SGHTA and CDR2 is FQGNSA. Trimming took 1 base from V and 6 from J; bases not matched to a gene: 3. The CDR3 runs 14 residues. In regard to this clone: Its specificity is unknown.

The TCR sequence derives from a male donor in good health and CMV-seronegative. The specimen was PBMCs. The genes are TRBV7-2 and TRBJ2-1; 7 bases line up with TRBD2. CDR3 region: CASSLGGRGNEQFF. DNA of the CDR3: TGTGCCAGCAGCTTAGGGGGGAGGGGCAATGAGCAGTTCTTC.